The sequence of this T cell receptor beta chain was determined in a study of shared clonotypes between healthy human individuals. Naivety among CD8 cells was defined by CD45RO negativity and positive CCR7 selection, thereby excluding terminally differentiated effector memory CD45RA+ cells. V lost 5 bases to trimming and J lost 4 bases, with 19 bases between them. The CDR3 runs to 15 residues. Germline loops: CDR1 SGHRS, CDR2 YFSETQ. Measured with immunoSEQ multiplex PCR; TCRdb has only the in-frame clones, and not every one. The table records about 2.1 million clones, around 95% of them present only once.

Sequenced material: naive CD8+ T cells from PBMCs. The sequence was obtained from a man aged 18 to 35 in good health. Some clones in this sample may be carry-over from other donors' samples. The rearrangement joins TRBV5-1 to TRBJ2-7; D is possibly TRBD1 (6 bases). The CDR3 bases are TGCGCCAGCAGGGGGTTTACGGGACAACAATACGAGCAGTACTTC. Amino acids: CASRGFTGQQYEQYF. Supplemented by reference TRBV5-1 and TRBJ2-7, the full variable domain reads KAGVTQTPRYLIKTRGQQVTLSCSPISGHRSVSWYQQTPGQGLQFLFEYFSETQRNKGNFPGRFSGRQFSNSRSEMNVSTLELGDSALYLCASRGFTGQQYEQYFGPGTRLTVT.